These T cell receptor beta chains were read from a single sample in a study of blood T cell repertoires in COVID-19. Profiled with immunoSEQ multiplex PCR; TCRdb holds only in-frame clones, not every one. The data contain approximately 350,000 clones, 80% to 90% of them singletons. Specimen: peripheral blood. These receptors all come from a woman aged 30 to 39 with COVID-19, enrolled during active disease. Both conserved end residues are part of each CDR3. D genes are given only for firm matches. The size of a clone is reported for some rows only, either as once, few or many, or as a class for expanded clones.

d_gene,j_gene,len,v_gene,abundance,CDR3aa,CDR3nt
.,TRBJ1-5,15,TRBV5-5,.,CASSPWWGVEQPQHF,TGTGCCAGCAGCCCCTGGTGGGGGGTCGAGCAGCCCCAGCATTTT
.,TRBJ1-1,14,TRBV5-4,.,CASSLKQGYTEAFF,TGTGCCAGCAGCTTGAAGCAGGGTTACACTGAAGCTTTCTTT
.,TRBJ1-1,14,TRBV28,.,CASSSPDTNTEAFF,TGTGCCAGCAGTTCCCCCGACACGAACACTGAAGCTTTCTTT
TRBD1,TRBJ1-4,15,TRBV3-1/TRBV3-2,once,CASSPPGTGDEKLFF,TGTGCCAGCAGCCCCCCCGGGACAGGGGATGAAAAACTGTTTTTT
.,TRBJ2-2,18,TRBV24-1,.,CATSDSTGSGTNTGELFF,TGTGCCACCAGTGATTCGACCGGATCGGGGACGAACACCGGGGAGCTGTTTTTT
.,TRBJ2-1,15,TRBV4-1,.,CASSLARSSYNEQFF,TGCGCCAGCAGCCTCGCAAGGAGCTCCTACAATGAGCAGTTCTTC
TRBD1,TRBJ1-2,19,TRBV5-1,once,CASSLGRPGTGGAGGGYTF,TGCGCCAGCAGCTTGGGCCGACCCGGGACAGGGGGCGCGGGGGGTGGCTACACCTTC
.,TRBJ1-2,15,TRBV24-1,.,CATSDLAGSGDGYTF,TGTGCCACCAGTGATTTGGCAGGGTCTGGCGATGGCTACACCTTC
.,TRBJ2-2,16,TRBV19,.,CASEPRDNENTGELFF,TGTGCCAGTGAACCGAGGGACAATGAGAACACCGGGGAGCTGTTTTTT
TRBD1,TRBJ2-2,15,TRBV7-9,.,CASSFRDRETGELFF,TGTGCCAGCAGCTTTAGGGACAGGGAAACCGGGGAGCTGTTTTTT
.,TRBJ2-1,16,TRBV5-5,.,CASSHLLGLAGNEQFF,TGTGCCAGCAGCCACCTATTGGGACTCGCAGGCAATGAGCAGTTCTTC
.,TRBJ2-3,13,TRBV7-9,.,CASSSGRTDTQYF,TGTGCCAGCAGCTCAGGGCGCACAGATACGCAGTATTTT
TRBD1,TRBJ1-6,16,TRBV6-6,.,CASSRQQGAGNSPLHF,TGTGCCAGCAGTAGACAACAGGGGGCGGGAAATTCACCCCTCCACTTT
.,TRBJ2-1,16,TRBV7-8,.,CASSLGFGSTYNEQFF,TGTGCCAGCAGCTTAGGTTTCGGGTCAACCTACAATGAGCAGTTCTTC
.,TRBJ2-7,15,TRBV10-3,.,CAISGPTGLTYEQYF,TGTGCCATCAGTGGGCCAACAGGGCTAACCTACGAGCAGTACTTC
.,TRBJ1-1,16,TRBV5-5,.,CASSTGGIYRDTEAFF,TGTGCCAGCAGCACTGGAGGGATTTATAGGGACACTGAAGCTTTCTTT
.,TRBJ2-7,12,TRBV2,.,CASRLDRYEQYF,TGTGCCAGCAGACTAGACAGGTACGAGCAGTACTTC
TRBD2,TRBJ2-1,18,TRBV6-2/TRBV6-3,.,CASSHPRRSGAVYNEQFF,TGTGCCAGCAGCCACCCCAGGCGGAGCGGGGCTGTTTACAATGAGCAGTTCTTC
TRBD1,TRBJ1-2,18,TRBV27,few,CASSLAGFRTGDFYGYTF,TGTGCCAGCAGTTTAGCGGGCTTCCGGACAGGGGATTTCTATGGCTACACCTTC
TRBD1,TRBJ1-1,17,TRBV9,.,CASSVGVLRTGGTEAFF,TGTGCCAGCAGCGTAGGTGTCCTGCGGACAGGGGGCACTGAAGCTTTCTTT
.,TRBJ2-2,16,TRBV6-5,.,CASSYSKTGRSGELFF,TGTGCCAGCAGTTACTCGAAGACAGGCAGGTCCGGGGAGCTGTTTTTT
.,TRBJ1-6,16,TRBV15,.,CATSRDRGLSLAPLHF,TGTGCCACCAGCAGAGATCGGGGACTATCGTTGGCCCCCCTCCACTTT
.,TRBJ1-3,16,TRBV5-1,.,CASSAGQTNSGNTIYF,TGCGCCAGCAGCGCCGGACAGACCAACTCTGGAAACACCATATATTTT
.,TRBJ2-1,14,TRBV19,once,CASTPAIQYNEQFF,TGTGCCAGTACCCCCGCGATTCAATACAATGAGCAGTTCTTC
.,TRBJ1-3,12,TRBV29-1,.,CSVRSSGNTIYF,TGCAGCGTTCGGTCCTCTGGAAACACCATATATTTT
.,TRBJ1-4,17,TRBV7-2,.,CASSLYSRGSSNEKLFF,TGTGCCAGCAGCTTATATTCTCGGGGATCCTCTAATGAAAAACTGTTTTTT
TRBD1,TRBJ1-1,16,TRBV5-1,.,CASSLAPQGAGTEAFF,TGCGCCAGCAGCTTGGCCCCACAGGGGGCGGGCACTGAAGCTTTCTTT
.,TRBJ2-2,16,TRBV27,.,CASSFRLVGSTGELFF,TGTGCCAGCAGTTTCCGACTAGTCGGTAGTACCGGGGAGCTGTTTTTT
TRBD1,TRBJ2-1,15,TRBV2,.,CASRTGTGIHNEQFF,TGTGCCAGCAGGACCGGGACAGGGATCCACAATGAGCAGTTCTTC
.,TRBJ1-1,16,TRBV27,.,CASSRQAVFPNTEAFF,TGTGCCAGCAGTCGTCAGGCCGTCTTCCCCAACACTGAAGCTTTCTTT
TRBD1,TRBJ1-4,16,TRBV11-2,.,CASSPPRQGALEKLFF,TGTGCCAGCAGCCCCCCGCGGCAGGGGGCCTTGGAAAAACTGTTTTTT
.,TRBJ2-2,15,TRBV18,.,CASSPEGLSPRELFF,TGTGCCAGCTCACCTGAGGGTTTGTCTCCCCGGGAGCTGTTTTTT
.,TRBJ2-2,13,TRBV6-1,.,CASSEGSAGELFF,TGTGCCAGCAGTGAAGGGTCGGCCGGGGAGCTGTTTTTT
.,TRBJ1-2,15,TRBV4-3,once,CASSQGRNERTGYTF,TGCGCCAGCAGCCAAGGGAGGAATGAGAGGACTGGCTACACCTTC
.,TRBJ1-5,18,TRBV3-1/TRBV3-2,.,CASSQDRSSTDSNQPQHF,TGTGCCAGCAGCCAAGATCGGTCATCGACAGATAGCAATCAGCCCCAGCATTTT
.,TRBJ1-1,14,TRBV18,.,CASSEVGGSTEAFF,TGTGCCAGCTCAGAAGTGGGGGGGTCCACTGAAGCTTTCTTT
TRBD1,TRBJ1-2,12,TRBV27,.,CASTSNRGGYTF,TGTGCCAGCACCTCGAACAGGGGGGGCTACACCTTC
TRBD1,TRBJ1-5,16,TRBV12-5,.,CASGLSQGASNQPQHF,TGTGCTAGTGGTTTGTCCCAGGGGGCTAGCAATCAGCCCCAGCATTTT
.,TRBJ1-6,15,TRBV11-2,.,CASRPWGGRMSPLHF,TGTGCCAGCAGACCCTGGGGGGGGCGCATGTCACCCCTCCACTTT
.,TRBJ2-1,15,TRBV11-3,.,CASSLDSQGWDEQFF,TGTGCCAGCAGCTTAGACTCACAGGGATGGGATGAGCAGTTCTTC